One and the same sample provided the 14 T cell receptor beta chains below, sequenced in a study of blood T cell repertoires in COVID-19. TCRdb's table, derived via immunoSEQ multiplex PCR, lists solely in-frame clones and lacks some. The table lists about 430,000 clones, 70% to 90% of them singletons. The specimen sequenced was PBMCs or T cells enriched from blood (not recorded which). The receptors derive from a young woman who had been exposed to COVID-19.

The gene calls are TRBV3-1 (or the pseudogene TRBV3-2) and TRBJ2-7, with 8 bases that match TRBD2. The CDR3 covers 16 residues. J was trimmed by 5 bases and V by 3 bases; bases with no gene match: 12. Germline V gene data show CDR1 as LGHDT and CDR2 as YNNKEL (reference sequence). The CDR3 loop is CASSQSPGGAFDEQYF. CDR3 sequence (DNA): TGTGCCAGCAGCCAGAGTCCCGGGGGGGCGTTTGACGAGCAGTACTTC.

The J gene is TRBJ1-2, the V gene TRBV3-1 (or the pseudogene TRBV3-2), with D maybe TRBD1 (6 bases). Looked up from germline, CDR1 is LGHDT and CDR2 is YNNKEL (reference sequence). Trimming took 8 bases from V and 3 from J, leaving 13 bases between them. CDR3 length: 13 amino acids. Here the CDR3 reads CASRGGGHYGYTF. DNA of the CDR3: TGTGCCAGCCGGGGAGGGGGACACTATGGCTACACCTTC.

The chain combines TRBV7-3 with TRBJ2-1; TRBD2 agrees at 8 bases. Losses at the gene ends were 2 bases for V and 8 bases for J; bases not matched to a gene: 5. This CDR3 comprises 14 residues. From germline, CDR1 is SGHTA and CDR2 FQGTGA. CDR3 sequence reads: CASSLQRGNDEQFF. DNA of the CDR3: TGTGCCAGCAGCTTACAGCGGGGGAACGATGAGCAGTTCTTC. Complete variable domain (other parts from reference TRBV7-3 and TRBJ2-1): GAGVSQTPSNKVTEKGKYVELRCDPISGHTALYWYRQSLGQGPEFLIYFQGTGAADDSGLPNDRFFAVRPEGSVSTLKIQRTERGDSAVYLCASSLQRGNDEQFFGPGTRLTVL.

The gene calls are TRBV4-3 and TRBJ2-3; no definite D call. Germline CDR1 is LGHNA and CDR2 is YSLEER. The CDR3 has 11 amino acids. The V end lost 8 bases, the J end lost 8 bases, and 11 bases lay between the germline ends. CDR3 sequence reads: CASGSLGTQYF. As DNA, the CDR3 is TGCGCCAGCGGGTCGCTAGGTACGCAGTATTTT.

CDR3 sequence (DNA): TGTGCCAGTAGTATCTCGCCGACAGGGTTCAGCTCCTACGAGCAGTACTTC. It specifies CASSISPTGFSSYEQYF. This sequence joins TRBV19 and TRBJ2-7; TRBD1 agrees at 7 bases. The CDR3 totals 17 residues. Trimming at V came to 3 bases and at J to 0 bases, leaving 11 bases not matched to a gene. Germline V CDR1 and CDR2: LNHDA, SQIVND (reference sequence).

This chain links TRBV7-2 with TRBJ2-2; 11 positions match TRBD2. Germline loops: CDR1 SGHTA, CDR2 FQGNSA. The CDR3 length is 18 residues. After removal of 9 bases from V and 1 base from J, the junction contained 13 bases not matched to a gene. Written as DNA, the CDR3 is TGTGCCAGTGTGGGCAAATTAGCGGGGGGGTGGAACACCGGGGAGCTGTTTTTT. This gives the protein CASVGKLAGGWNTGELFF.

The chain combines TRBV29-1 with TRBJ2-2; D unresolved. Germline lookup yields CDR1 SQVTM and CDR2 ANQGSEA. The CDR3 extends over 15 amino acids. Trimming shortened V by 4 bases and J by 1 base, and 13 bases separated the two germline ends. The CDR3 reads CSVAHLIGNTGELFF. CDR3 coding DNA: TGCAGCGTTGCCCATCTTATCGGGAACACCGGGGAGCTGTTTTTT.

This clone has just one count. This rearrangement joins TRBV6-2 or TRBV6-3 to TRBJ2-2; TRBD2 aligns across 7 bases. The V segment lost 5 bases and the J segment 4 bases; nucleotides outside the gene matches: 4. This CDR3 is built from 14 residues. Germline V CDR1 and CDR2: MNHEY, SVGEGT. The CDR3 is CASSEGLSTGELFF. The DNA for the CDR3 is TGTGCCAGCAGTGAGGGACTAAGCACCGGGGAGCTGTTTTTT.

The chain links TRBV28 to TRBJ1-3; TRBD1 might be the D (5 bases). V gave up 5 bases and J gave up 0 bases, with 20 bases separating them. Germline CDR1 reads MDHEN; CDR2 reads SYDVKM. The CDR3 has 18 amino acids. This CDR3 is CASSPPGTAAISGNTIYF. The CDR3 coding sequence is TGTGCCAGCAGTCCCCCCGGGACTGCAGCAATCTCTGGAAACACCATATATTTT. Drawing the rest from reference TRBV28 and TRBJ1-3, the complete variable domain is DVKVTQSSRYLVKRTGEKVFLECVQDMDHENMFWYRQDPGLGLRLIYFSYDVKMKEKGDIPEGYSVSREKKERFSLILESASTNQTSMYLCASSPPGTAAISGNTIYFGEGSWLTVV.

This clone was seen just once. The chain couples TRBV12-3 or TRBV12-4 to TRBJ1-1, with D maybe TRBD1 (5 bases). The germline V and J ends were trimmed by 7 bases and 8 bases, with 14 bases remaining between them. This CDR3 has 12 amino acids. CDR3 coding DNA: TGTGCCAGCACCGACAGATTGGGGGAAGCTTTCTTT. Protein product: CASTDRLGEAFF.

The rearrangement joins TRBV6-2 or TRBV6-3 to TRBJ2-7, with 10 bases matching TRBD1. After removal of 5 bases from V and 3 bases from J, the junction contained 13 bases not matched to a gene. The CDR3 length is 17 residues. Germline V gene lookup returns CDR1 MNHEY and CDR2 SVGEGT. In DNA, the CDR3 is TGTGCCAGCAGTCCCATCGAGGGAAGGACAGGGGGCTACGAGCAGTACTTC. Amino acid sequence: CASSPIEGRTGGYEQYF.

V gene TRBV4-1 combines with J gene TRBJ1-2, with 7 bases that match TRBD1. The junction had 4 bases not matched to a gene; V was cut back by 4 bases and J by 2 bases. Germline V CDR1 and CDR2: MGHRA, YSYEKL. The CDR3 spans 14 residues. CDR3 DNA: TGCGCCAGCAGCCGTAGGGACAGAAACTATGGCTACACCTTC. Translation: CASSRRDRNYGYTF.

J is TRBJ1-2 and V is TRBV4-3; no firm D call. The CDR3 is 15 residues long. With 0 bases removed from V and 4 bases from J, the gap between germline ends came to 12 bases. Germline CDR1 reads LGHNA; CDR2 reads YSLEER. The CDR3 DNA reads TGCGCCAGCAGCCAAGATGGCGGGTCTCTCTATGGCTACACCTTC. Translated, it gives CASSQDGGSLYGYTF.

This chain links TRBV19 with TRBJ1-1; the D gene is possibly TRBD1 (6 bases). Germline V gene lookup returns CDR1 LNHDA and CDR2 SQIVND (reference sequence). V was shortened by 5 bases and J by 1 base, with 17 bases between the two germline ends. The CDR3 runs to 16 residues. The CDR3 nucleotides read TGTGCCAGTAGTTTGACAGGTGGGGCAGGGAACACTGAAGCTTTCTTT. It codes for CASSLTGGAGNTEAFF.